This T cell receptor beta chain was obtained from a study of cytomegalovirus exposure and HLA in healthy donors. General study results and limits: Specific recognition of CMV antigens was confirmed in vitro for three chains (all CMV-associated). Rarity held for most TCR sequences, but there were some public TCRs that occurred in many donors.

Sequencing was performed with immunoSEQ multiplex PCR; in TCRdb, only in-frame clones are kept and a portion is missing. The sample carries 250,000 to 350,000 clones, more than 80% recorded once. In the case of this clone: Its target is unknown.

V lost 6 bases to trimming and J lost 2 bases; unmatched junction nucleotides: 7. This CDR3 region has 14 residues. Germline lookup yields CDR1 MNHEY and CDR2 SVGAGI. The chain is built from TRBV6-5 and TRBJ2-7, with 7 bases identical to TRBD1. The sequencing sample was made of PBMCs. The source of this sequence is a woman under 30 in good health and CMV-seronegative. The DNA for the CDR3 is TGTGCCAGCAGGTCGACAGGGACAACCTACGAGCAGTACTTC. Translating it yields CASRSTGTTYEQYF.